Below, 5 T cell receptor beta chains from the same sample are listed, as sequenced in a study of T-cell memory formation after mild COVID-19. TCRdb passed the 5' RACE reads through MiXCR, listing each CDR3 protein once. Seen here are about 120,000 distinct CDR3 sequences, approximately 21% observed once, and the top ten hold about 42%. Sequenced input: PBMCs or a T cell subset sorted from them (not recorded which). Source of these receptors: a man aged 18 to 29 who had mild COVID-19 (a few samples of this study predate the infection). Cell type and time point are not known.

This chain uses TRBV7-6 with TRBJ1-2; possibly TRBD1 for D (5 bases). The CDR3 length is 13 residues. V was shortened by 5 bases and J by 8 bases, with 15 bases between the two germline ends. CDR1 is SGHVS and CDR2 is FNYEAQ in the germline V gene. The CDR3 DNA is TGTGCCAGCAGCCGCCCCGAGGGGAAAGGCTACACCTTC. This encodes CASSRPEGKGYTF.

This clonotype was observed a handful of times. The V gene is TRBV13, the J gene TRBJ2-2; D may be TRBD2 (6 bases). The CDR3 covers 13 residues. The ends were cut back, 7 bases at V and 4 bases at J, with 10 bases in the middle. From germline, CDR1 is PRHDT and CDR2 FYEKMQ (reference sequence). The CDR3 loop reads CASMQEGTGELFF. Here the CDR3 DNA reads TGTGCCAGCATGCAGGAGGGCACCGGGGAGCTGTTTTTT.

This clonotype was seen only a few times. The rearrangement uses TRBV14 and TRBJ2-7; the D gene is possibly TRBD1 (5 bases). Trimming stripped 3 bases from V and 0 bases from J, with 15 bases between. This CDR3 region has 16 residues. The germline CDR1 and CDR2 sequences are SGHDN and FVKESK. The CDR3 region has the DNA TGTGCCAGCAGCCACTATCGCAGGGCCCCCTCCTACGAGCAGTACGTC. Translation gives CASSHYRRAPSYEQYV.

The chain combines TRBV6-5 with TRBJ2-1; TRBD1 is a possible D gene (6 bases). Looked up from germline, CDR1 is MNHEY and CDR2 is SVGAGI. Trimming left V 7 bases short and J 9 bases short, with 13 bases between. The CDR3 length is 12 residues. The CDR3 DNA follows: TGTGCCAGCACCCCAGGGGACGGTGAGCAGTTCTTC. Translation: CASTPGDGEQFF.

The chain recombines TRBV4-1 with TRBJ1-2; tentatively, D is TRBD1 (6 bases). Trimming cost V 1 base and J 6 bases, with 15 bases left between them. From germline, CDR1 is MGHRA and CDR2 YSYEKL. The CDR3 contains 15 residues. CDR3 sequence: CASSQARDRPNGYTF. The DNA of the CDR3 is TGCGCCAGCAGCCAAGCCAGAGACAGGCCCAATGGCTACACCTTC.